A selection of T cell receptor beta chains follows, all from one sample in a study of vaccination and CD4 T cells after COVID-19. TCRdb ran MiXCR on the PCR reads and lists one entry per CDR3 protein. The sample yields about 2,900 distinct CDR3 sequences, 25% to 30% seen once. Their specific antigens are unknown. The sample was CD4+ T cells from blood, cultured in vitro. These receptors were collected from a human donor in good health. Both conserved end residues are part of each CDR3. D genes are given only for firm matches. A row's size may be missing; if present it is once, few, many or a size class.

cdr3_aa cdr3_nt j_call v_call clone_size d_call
CASSSWAPSEQYF TGTGCCAGCAGCTCGTGGGCCCCCTCGGAGCAGTACTTC TRBJ2-7 TRBV7-2 few NA
CASSLDRDYGYTF TGTGCCAGCAGCTTAGACAGGGACTATGGCTACACCTTC TRBJ1-2 TRBV7-2 NA NA
CSAPQTGSSYNSPLHF TGCAGTGCCCCCCAGACAGGGAGCTCCTATAATTCACCCCTCCACTTT TRBJ1-6 TRBV20-1 few TRBD1
CSARGTSGNNEQFF TGCAGTGCCCGTGGGACTAGCGGAAACAATGAGCAGTTCTTC TRBJ2-1 TRBV20-1 NA TRBD2
CASSSGQGQETQYF TGCGCCAGCAGTTCAGGACAGGGGCAAGAGACCCAGTACTTC TRBJ2-5 TRBV5-1 NA TRBD1
CSASGGSALPGPVYNEQFF TGCAGTGCTAGTGGTGGCAGTGCCCTCCCGGGACCAGTTTACAATGAGCAGTTCTTC TRBJ2-1 TRBV20-1 NA NA
CSARDFAVGTRVQHF TGCAGTGCTAGAGATTTTGCGGTAGGGACACGGGTTCAGCATTTT TRBJ1-5 TRBV20-1 medium-sized NA
CAWRQRATEAFF TGTGCCTGGAGACAGAGGGCCACTGAAGCTTTCTTT TRBJ1-1 TRBV30 few NA
CASSFVRSGANVLTF TGTGCCAGCAGTTTCGTCCGCTCTGGGGCCAACGTCCTGACTTTC TRBJ2-6 TRBV12-3/TRBV12-4 NA NA
CSATRRGGNTEAFF TGCAGTGCCACAAGGAGGGGCGGGAACACTGAAGCTTTCTTT TRBJ1-1 TRBV20-1 few NA
CASSLQGNTIYF TGTGCCAGCAGCTTACAGGGAAACACCATATATTTT TRBJ1-3 TRBV7-2 NA NA
CSARAGTGEESPLHF TGCAGTGCTAGAGCCGGGACAGGGGAGGAGTCACCCCTCCACTTT TRBJ1-6 TRBV20-1 NA TRBD1
CASSFMNTEAFF TGTGCCAGCAGCTTTATGAACACTGAAGCTTTCTTT TRBJ1-1 TRBV7-6 NA NA
CSAGKDSGGAETQYF TGCAGTGCGGGGAAGGATAGCGGGGGGGCTGAGACCCAGTACTTC TRBJ2-5 TRBV20-1 few TRBD2
CSARQGGTEAFF TGCAGTGCTCGACAGGGGGGCACTGAAGCTTTCTTT TRBJ1-1 TRBV20-1 NA TRBD1
CSAKGQGLSEQYF TGCAGTGCTAAGGGACAGGGTCTCTCCGAGCAGTACTTC TRBJ2-7 TRBV20-1 NA TRBD1
CSAPDHTNEKLFF TGCAGTGCCCCGGACCACACTAATGAAAAACTGTTTTTT TRBJ1-4 TRBV20-1 NA NA
CASSLSAGSYEQYF TGTGCCAGCAGTTTATCGGCAGGATCATACGAGCAGTACTTC TRBJ2-7 TRBV12-3/TRBV12-4 NA NA
CAWSAHYEQYF TGTGCCTGGAGTGCCCACTACGAGCAGTACTTC TRBJ2-7 TRBV30 NA NA
CASKRDSNDYGYTF TGCGCCAGCAAAAGGGACAGCAACGACTATGGCTACACCTTC TRBJ1-2 TRBV5-1 NA TRBD1
CASSFWDHTDTQYF TGCGCCAGCAGCTTTTGGGACCACACAGATACGCAGTATTTT TRBJ2-3 TRBV5-1 NA NA
CASSEAVRLANTGELFF TGTGCCAGCAGTGAAGCGGTCAGGTTGGCGAACACCGGGGAGCTGTTTTTT TRBJ2-2 TRBV6-1 few NA
CASSRWDSPRSEQYF TGTGCCAGCAGTCGATGGGACAGCCCCCGAAGCGAGCAGTACTTC TRBJ2-7 TRBV27 NA TRBD1
CASSLGRGIQETQYF TGTGCCAGCAGTTTGGGCAGGGGGATCCAAGAGACCCAGTACTTC TRBJ2-5 TRBV27 few TRBD1
CASRGGQANSYEQYF TGCGCCAGCAGGGGGGGACAGGCGAATTCCTACGAGCAGTACTTC TRBJ2-7 TRBV10-2 NA TRBD1
CAWNEGTGPNTEAFF TGTGCCTGGAACGAGGGGACAGGACCGAACACTGAAGCTTTCTTT TRBJ1-1 TRBV30 medium-sized TRBD1
CASSAGSRGETQYF TGTGCCAGCAGTGCGGGCTCGAGGGGGGAGACCCAGTACTTC TRBJ2-5 TRBV2 few NA
CSGGEGGGQPQHF TGCAGTGGAGGAGAGGGGGGAGGGCAGCCCCAGCATTTT TRBJ1-5 TRBV20-1 medium-sized NA
CASSQAGGRYGYTF TGCGCCAGCAGCCAAGCGGGGGGGCGATATGGCTACACCTTC TRBJ1-2 TRBV4-3 few NA
CSARDLGDTGAYEQYF TGCAGTGCTAGAGATCTAGGGGATACGGGGGCTTACGAGCAGTACTTC TRBJ2-7 TRBV20-1 few NA
CASSPSDLGYNEQFF TGTGCCAGCAGCCCTTCCGATTTGGGGTACAATGAGCAGTTCTTC TRBJ2-1 TRBV27 NA NA
CSAIRWDTPNTEAFF TGCAGTGCGATTAGATGGGACACCCCGAACACTGAAGCTTTCTTT TRBJ1-1 TRBV20-1 NA NA
CASSLRGQTTDTQYF TGTGCCAGCAGTTTAAGAGGGCAGACTACAGATACGCAGTATTTT TRBJ2-3 TRBV12-3/TRBV12-4 NA NA
CSASSWGDGDRNQPQHF TGCAGTGCTAGTTCTTGGGGTGACGGGGATCGTAATCAGCCCCAGCATTTT TRBJ1-5 TRBV20-1 few NA
CASSLLGDREGTEAFF TGTGCCAGCAGCTTGCTAGGGGACAGGGAAGGTACTGAAGCTTTCTTT TRBJ1-1 TRBV11-2 NA TRBD1
CASSPRGGNHNSPLHF TGTGCCAGCTCACCAAGGGGGGGGAACCATAATTCACCCCTCCACTTT TRBJ1-6 TRBV18 NA NA
CASSELVTGEGYTF TGTGCCAGCAGTGAACTGGTAACAGGGGAGGGCTACACCTTC TRBJ1-2 TRBV6-1 few TRBD1
CASSQLSLDTQYF TGTGCCAGCAGTCAACTGAGTCTAGATACGCAGTATTTT TRBJ2-3 TRBV27 few NA
CSARDPRQGGETQYF TGCAGTGCTAGAGATCCGCGACAGGGAGGAGAGACCCAGTACTTC TRBJ2-5 TRBV20-1 few NA
CASSLGVAGELFF TGTGCCAGCAGCTTAGGGGTGGCCGGGGAGCTGTTTTTT TRBJ2-2 TRBV11-3 NA NA
CSARGVANTEAFF TGCAGTGCTAGAGGGGTAGCGAACACTGAAGCTTTCTTT TRBJ1-1 TRBV20-1 NA NA
CSAVWSGGHSYNEQFF TGCAGTGCTGTATGGAGCGGGGGGCACTCCTACAATGAGCAGTTCTTC TRBJ2-1 TRBV20-1 NA TRBD2
CSARGTVAKETQYF TGCAGTGCTAGAGGGACAGTTGCCAAAGAGACCCAGTACTTC TRBJ2-5 TRBV20-1 few NA
CASSFWGLTNYGYTF TGTGCCAGCAGCTTCTGGGGGCTGACTAACTATGGCTACACCTTC TRBJ1-2 TRBV5-6 few NA
CASSSPGGGGGSPLHF TGTGCCAGCAGTTCTCCTGGGGGGGGCGGGGGTTCACCCCTCCACTTT TRBJ1-6 TRBV28 NA NA
CASTKFRGAEEKLFF TGTGCCAGCACGAAATTCAGGGGGGCGGAGGAAAAACTGTTTTTT TRBJ1-4 TRBV6-1 NA TRBD1
CASRGQANYGYTF TGTGCCAGCAGGGGACAGGCTAACTATGGCTACACCTTC TRBJ1-2 TRBV28 NA TRBD1
CASSFGNRLSSYEQYF TGTGCCAGCAGTTTTGGGAACAGGCTGAGCTCCTACGAGCAGTACTTC TRBJ2-7 TRBV27 few NA
CASSRSPGETQYF TGTGCCAGCAGCCGAAGTCCGGGAGAGACCCAGTACTTC TRBJ2-5 TRBV11-2 few NA
CASKLTHAEAFF TGTGCCAGCAAGCTGACTCACGCTGAAGCTTTCTTT TRBJ1-1 TRBV2 few NA
CASSDRRRTFEAFF TGTGCCAGCAGCGACCGACGGAGGACCTTTGAAGCTTTCTTT TRBJ1-1 TRBV11-1 medium-sized NA
CASSVLPMNTEAFF TGTGCCAGCAGCGTCCTCCCTATGAACACTGAAGCTTTCTTT TRBJ1-1 TRBV6-1 few NA
CASSLAVDQPQHF TGCGCCAGCAGCTTGGCGGTGGATCAGCCCCAGCATTTT TRBJ1-5 TRBV5-1 few NA